The entry below gives a single T cell receptor beta chain sequence along with its context. This sample is drawn from a study of blood T cell repertoires in COVID-19. Study information: COVID-19 samples collected from the United States, Italy and Spain covered acute and convalescent phases. Sources were T cells, B-cell-depleted T cells, or PBMCs; the material itself was cDNA or gDNA.

The CDR3 is made up of 13 amino acids. V was shortened by 3 bases and J by 6 bases, with 10 bases between the two germline ends. The germline V gene encodes CDR1 WNHNN and CDR2 SYGVQD (reference sequence). Original handling: Amplifying reference gene primers gave estimates of nucleated cell counts. Produced via immunoSEQ multiplex PCR; TCRdb's table is partial and in-frame only. Clone size and V and J calls were adopted from that table, with D and trimming inferred from the DNA. The sample contains roughly 10,000 clones, 87% of which appear only once. This TCR came from a man younger than 45 with active or convalescent COVID-19. V gene TRBV10-1 combines with J gene TRBJ2-3, with TRBD1 as a possible D gene (6 bases). Source material: peripheral blood. In DNA, the CDR3 is TGCGCCAGCAGTGACCTTAGGGGGGATACGCAGTATTTT. Encoded protein: CASSDLRGDTQYF.